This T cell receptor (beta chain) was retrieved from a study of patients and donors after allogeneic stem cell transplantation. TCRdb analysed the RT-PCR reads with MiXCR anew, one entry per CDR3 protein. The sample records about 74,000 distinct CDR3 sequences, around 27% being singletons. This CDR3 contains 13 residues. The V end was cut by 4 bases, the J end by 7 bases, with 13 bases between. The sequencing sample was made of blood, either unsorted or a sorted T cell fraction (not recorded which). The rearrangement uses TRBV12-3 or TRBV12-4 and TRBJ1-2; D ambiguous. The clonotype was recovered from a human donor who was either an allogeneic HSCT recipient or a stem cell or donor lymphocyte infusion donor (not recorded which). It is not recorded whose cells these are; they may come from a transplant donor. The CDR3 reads CASSWSRASGYTF. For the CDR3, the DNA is TGTGCCAGCAGTTGGAGTAGGGCGAGTGGCTACACCTTC.